The 13 T cell receptor beta chains below all came from one sample that was sequenced in a study of cytomegalovirus exposure and HLA in healthy donors. Clones were sequenced by immunoSEQ multiplex PCR, and TCRdb holds only the in-frame ones, with some missing. The sample lists around 150,000 clones; 88% were seen once. What was sequenced was PBMCs. All receptors derive from a man between 18 and 35 years old in good health and CMV-seronegative.

This clone has at least ten counts. The chain combines TRBV11-2 with TRBJ1-2, with 9 bases aligning to TRBD1. The CDR3 is 17 residues long. Germline CDR1 and CDR2: SGHAT and FQNNGV. V dropped 5 bases and J dropped 2; count of bases not matched to a gene: 12. CDR3 sequence: CASSQGTGSAGNYGYTF. The CDR3 DNA reads as TGTGCCAGCAGCCAAGGGACAGGGTCGGCTGGGAACTATGGCTACACCTTC.

This sequence joins TRBV27 and TRBJ2-1, with D perhaps matching TRBD1 (7 bases). The CDR3 loop spans 16 amino acids. Germline V gene sequence: CDR1 MNHEY, CDR2 SMNVEV (reference sequence). V was pared by 4 bases and J by 4 bases, with 17 bases between. CDR3 sequence: CASSWRGRNRYNEQFF. CDR3 DNA sequence: TGTGCCAGCAGTTGGAGGGGGCGGAATCGTTACAATGAGCAGTTCTTC.

This clone was found a few times. The chain uses TRBV11-2 and TRBJ2-2; D ambiguous. V gave up 5 bases and J gave up 6 bases, with 10 bases separating them. Germline V gene lookup returns CDR1 SGHAT and CDR2 FQNNGV. The CDR3 extends over 13 amino acids. CDR3 sequence (DNA): TGTGCCAGCAGCGCAGCTAGAGCCGGGGAGCTGTTTTTT. Encoded protein: CASSAARAGELFF.

V gene TRBV4-1 combines with J gene TRBJ2-5; TRBD2 matches 15 bases. The junction had 6 bases not matched to a gene; V was cut back by 3 bases and J by 4 bases. CDR3 length: 17 residues. Germline V gene lookup returns CDR1 MGHRA and CDR2 YSYEKL. CDR3: CASSQERTSGRGETQYF. Here the CDR3 DNA reads TGCGCCAGCAGCCAGGAAAGGACTAGCGGGAGGGGAGAGACCCAGTACTTC.

This rearrangement joins TRBV4-1 to TRBJ1-5; 8 bases agree with TRBD1. The CDR3 is 15 residues long. Germline-derived CDR1 and CDR2 are MGHRA and YSYEKL. With V trimmed by 1 base and J by 5 bases, 4 bases remained unmatched. CDR3: CASSQGVDRDQPQHF. The CDR3 bases are TGCGCCAGCAGCCAAGGAGTGGACAGGGATCAGCCCCAGCATTTT.

The chain recombines TRBV6-5 with TRBJ2-7; weak D call: TRBD2 (7 bases). CDR3 size: 13 residues. The V gene's germline CDR1 is MNHEY and CDR2 SVGAGI. Trimming stripped 2 bases from V and 6 bases from J, with 11 bases between. CDR3 in DNA: TGTGCCAGCAGTTACCACAGGGAGGGCGAGCAGTACTTC. It specifies CASSYHREGEQYF.

The chain recombines TRBV28 with TRBJ2-7; D is perhaps TRBD2 (5 bases). Per the germline V gene, CDR1 is MDHEN and CDR2 is SYDVKM. Trimming stripped 6 bases from V and 1 base from J, with 10 bases between. The CDR3 runs to 13 residues. The chain's CDR3 is CASSWGDSYEQYV. CDR3 DNA sequence: TGTGCCAGCAGCTGGGGAGATTCCTACGAGCAGTACGTC.

The chain couples TRBV7-2 to TRBJ2-3, with 14 bases that match TRBD2. This CDR3 is 16 amino acids long. Unmatched junction bases numbered 6, after V lost 4 bases and J lost 6 bases. CDR1 SGHTA and CDR2 FQGNSA come from the germline V gene. As DNA, the CDR3 is TGTGCCAGCAGCTCGGGACTAGCGGGAGATGTGGATACGCAGTATTTT. Residues: CASSSGLAGDVDTQYF.

The rearrangement links TRBV6-6 to TRBJ2-1; 7 bases map to TRBD2. J was trimmed by 5 bases and V by 5 bases; bases with no gene match: 9. The CDR3 is made up of 15 amino acids. Germline V gives CDR1 MNHNY, CDR2 SVGAGI (reference sequence). The CDR3 DNA follows: TGTGCCAGCAGTCTCCTAGCGGAACCAAACAATGAGCAGTTCTTC. Its protein is CASSLLAEPNNEQFF.

The chain uses TRBV19 and TRBJ1-5, with TRBD1 matching 7 bases. CDR1 and CDR2 from the germline V gene are LNHDA and SQIVND (reference sequence). The CDR3 has 15 residues. The V segment lost 9 bases and the J segment 4 bases; nucleotides outside the gene matches: 12. CDR3 amino acids: CASNGQEAKNQPQHF. Written as DNA, the CDR3 is TGTGCCAGCAACGGACAGGAGGCCAAAAATCAGCCCCAGCATTTT.

Only one count was recorded for this clone. The rearrangement links TRBV6-5 to TRBJ2-3, with D perhaps TRBD2 (6 bases). Per the germline V gene, CDR1 is MNHEY and CDR2 is SVGAGI. The CDR3 has 13 amino acids. The V gene lost 7 bases and the J gene lost 6 bases, with 14 bases spanning the gap. The CDR3 spells CASTPPGTDTQYF. The CDR3 DNA sequence: TGTGCCAGCACCCCTCCAGGGACTGATACGCAGTATTTT.

CDR3 sequence reads: CAVGTFQRYV. In nucleotides, the CDR3 is TGTGCCGTGGGGACTTTCCAACGATATGTC. This chain connects TRBV6-6 to TRBJ2-7; a weak D match, TRBD2 (6 bases). CDR3 length equals 10 residues. Germline V gene sequence: CDR1 MNHNY, CDR2 SVGAGI (reference sequence).

V and J are TRBV19 and TRBJ1-3; the D is unclear. CDR1 LNHDA and CDR2 SQIVND come from the germline V gene (reference sequence). V lost 7 bases and J lost 2, with 18 bases in between. This CDR3 has 16 residues. CDR3 region: CASTTDLELAGNTIYF. The CDR3 nucleotides are TGTGCCAGTACCACCGACTTGGAGTTGGCTGGAAACACCATATATTTT. Full variable domain (rest looked up from reference TRBV19 and TRBJ1-3): DGGITQSPKYLFRKEGQNVTLSCEQNLNHDAMYWYRQDPGQGLRLIYYSQIVNDFQKGDIAEGYSVSREKKESFPLTVTSAQKNPTAFYLCASTTDLELAGNTIYFGEGSWLTVV.